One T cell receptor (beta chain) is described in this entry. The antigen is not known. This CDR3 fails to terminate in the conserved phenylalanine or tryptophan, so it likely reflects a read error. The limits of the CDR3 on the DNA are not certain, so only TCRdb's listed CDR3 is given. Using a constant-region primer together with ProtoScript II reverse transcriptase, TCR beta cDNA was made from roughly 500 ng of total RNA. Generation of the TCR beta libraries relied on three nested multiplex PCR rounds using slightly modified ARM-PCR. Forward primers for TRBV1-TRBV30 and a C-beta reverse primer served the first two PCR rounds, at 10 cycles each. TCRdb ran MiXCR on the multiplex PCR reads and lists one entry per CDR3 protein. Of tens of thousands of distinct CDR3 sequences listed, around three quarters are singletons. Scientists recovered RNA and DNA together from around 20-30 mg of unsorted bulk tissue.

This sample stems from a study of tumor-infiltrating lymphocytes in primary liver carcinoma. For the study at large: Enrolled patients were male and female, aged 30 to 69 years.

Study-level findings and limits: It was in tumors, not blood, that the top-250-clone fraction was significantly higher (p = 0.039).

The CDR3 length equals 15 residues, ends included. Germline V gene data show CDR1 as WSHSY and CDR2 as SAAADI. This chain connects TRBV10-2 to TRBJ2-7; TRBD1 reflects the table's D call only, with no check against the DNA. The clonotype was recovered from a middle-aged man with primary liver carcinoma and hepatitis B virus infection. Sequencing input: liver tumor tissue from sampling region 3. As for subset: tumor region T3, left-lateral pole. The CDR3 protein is CARSESKGAPYEQHL.